A single sample is the source of the 32 T cell receptor beta chains below, sequenced in a study of control samples from healthy donors and cancer patients. This table comes from immunoSEQ multiplex PCR, and its TCRdb copy is limited to in-frame clones, with some not included. Here the sample spans around 140,000 clones, about 93% being singletons. The sample comprised blood. These receptors all stem from a man aged 35-49 years in good health.

The genes are TRBV9 and TRBJ1-5, with D unresolved. This CDR3 is built from 14 residues. Germline assignment: CDR1 SGDLS and CDR2 YYNGEE. V lost 4 bases to trimming and J lost 10 bases, with 18 bases between them. Here the CDR3 reads CASSPDVAPGPQHF. Written as DNA, the CDR3 is TGTGCCAGCAGCCCAGATGTAGCTCCCGGACCCCAGCATTTT. Full variable domain (outside the CDR3, taken from reference TRBV9 and TRBJ1-5): DSGVTQTPKHLITATGQRVTLRCSPRSGDLSVYWYQQSLDQGLQFLIQYYNGEERAKGNILERFSAQQFPDLHSELNLSSLELGDSALYFCASSPDVAPGPQHFGDGTRLSIL.

The chain recombines TRBV5-1 with TRBJ1-1; no definite D call. The CDR3 length is 16 residues. Germline-derived CDR1 and CDR2 are SGHRS and YFSETQ. The V end lost 4 bases, the J end lost 8 bases, and 24 bases lay between the germline ends. The CDR3 nucleotides are TGCGCCAGCAGCCGTGAGGGTTCTTTTAGGGCGGGAGAAGCTTTCTTT. It yields the protein CASSREGSFRAGEAFF.

CDR3 sequence reads: CASSHDRGRDTIYF. In DNA form, the CDR3 reads TGTGCCAGCAGCCACGACAGGGGACGGGACACCATATATTTT. This chain uses TRBV4-2 with TRBJ1-3; 8 bases fit TRBD1. The junction had 6 bases not matched to a gene; V was cut back by 3 bases and J by 8 bases. This CDR3 region has 14 residues. Germline values: CDR1 LGHNA, CDR2 YNFKEQ.

This chain connects TRBV6-5 to TRBJ1-1; D is uncertain. The V gene's germline CDR1 is MNHEY and CDR2 SVGAGI. The V end was cut by 2 bases, the J end by 1 base, with 8 bases between. This CDR3 spans 14 amino acids. The CDR3 DNA is TGTGCCAGCAGTTACAGCTTTCGGAACACTGAAGCTTTCTTT. It encodes CASSYSFRNTEAFF.

The rearrangement links TRBV24-1 to TRBJ2-1; D gene unclear. CDR1 is KGHDR, CDR2 SFDVKD, per germline. This CDR3 comprises 11 residues. The V and J ends lost 3 bases and 9 bases respectively, with 5 bases between them. The CDR3 sequence: CATSDLSEQFF. Written as DNA, the CDR3 is TGTGCCACCAGTGATCTAAGTGAGCAGTTCTTC.

The rearrangement joins TRBV9 to TRBJ2-3; TRBD2 agrees at 13 bases. Losses at the gene ends were 3 bases for V and 7 bases for J; bases not matched to a gene: 8. The CDR3 has 16 amino acids. CDR1 and CDR2 from the germline V gene are SGDLS and YYNGEE. The CDR3 loop reads CASSETLAGGRYTQYF. The CDR3 coding sequence is TGTGCCAGCAGCGAAACACTAGCGGGGGGGCGATATACGCAGTATTTT.

The J gene is TRBJ1-5, the V gene TRBV28, with 8 bases that match TRBD1. V lost 4 bases, J lost 7 bases, and 6 bases stayed unmatched. CDR1 is MDHEN and CDR2 is SYDVKM in the germline V gene. This CDR3 is built from 14 residues. CDR3 in DNA: TGTGCCAGCAGTTGGACAGGGATGGGGCAGCCCCAGCATTTT. Translation gives CASSWTGMGQPQHF.

The chain is built from TRBV15 and TRBJ1-4; TRBD1 matches at 10 bases. This CDR3 is built from 17 residues. Germline CDR1 and CDR2: LNHNV and YYDKDF (reference sequence). V dropped 0 bases and J dropped 8; count of bases not matched to a gene: 9. The CDR3 region has the DNA TGTGCCACCAGCAGAGACCTGACAGGGGGCGGGAGGGAAAAACTGTTTTTT. It translates to CATSRDLTGGGREKLFF. Looking up the rest from reference TRBV15 and TRBJ1-4 gives the full variable domain: DAMVIQNPRYQVTQFGKPVTLSCSQTLNHNVMYWYQQKSSQAPKLLFHYYDKDFNNEADTPDNFQSRRPNTSFCFLDIRSPGLGDTAMYLCATSRDLTGGGREKLFFGSGTQLSVL.

The V and J genes are TRBV15 and TRBJ2-7; D unclear. This CDR3 is 15 amino acids long. The germline gives CDR1 LNHNV, CDR2 YYDKDF (reference sequence). Trimming left V 0 bases short and J 0 bases short, with 9 bases between. This CDR3 reads CATSRDLGSSYEQYF. CDR3 DNA sequence: TGTGCCACCAGCAGAGATCTGGGTAGCTCCTACGAGCAGTACTTC.

J is TRBJ1-3 and V is TRBV27; D unclear. CDR3 length: 14 residues. V was shortened by 6 bases and J by 11 bases, with 20 bases between the two germline ends. From germline, CDR1 is MNHEY and CDR2 SMNVEV (reference sequence). The CDR3 here is CASRLRDPMSPIYF. The CDR3 DNA is TGTGCCAGCAGATTAAGGGATCCTATGAGCCCCATATATTTT.

This chain connects TRBV27 to TRBJ1-1; maybe TRBD1 (5 bases). The V gene's germline CDR1 is MNHEY and CDR2 SMNVEV (reference sequence). The V gene lost 4 bases and the J gene lost 4 bases, with 10 bases spanning the gap. The CDR3 is 13 amino acids. DNA for the CDR3: TGTGCCAGCAGTTGGGGGACGAGCACTGAAGCTTTCTTT. This sequence encodes CASSWGTSTEAFF.

The chain links TRBV4-1 to TRBJ2-1; maybe TRBD1 (6 bases). V lost 2 bases and J 5 bases, leaving 7 bases between the germline ends. CDR1 and CDR2 from the germline V gene are MGHRA and YSYEKL. This CDR3 spans 13 amino acids. The CDR3 here is CASSQNRDNEQFF. The CDR3 DNA reads as TGCGCCAGCAGCCAAAACAGGGACAATGAGCAGTTCTTC.

The chain is built from TRBV5-5 and TRBJ2-7; no firm D call. From germline, CDR1 is SGHKS and CDR2 YYEKEE (reference sequence). This CDR3 spans 17 amino acids. The V end was cut by 0 bases, the J end by 0 bases, with 16 bases between. CDR3: CASSLGSYVLSSYEQYF. CDR3 coding DNA: TGTGCCAGCAGCTTGGGGTCGTACGTATTAAGCTCCTACGAGCAGTACTTC.

The chain joins TRBV5-1 to TRBJ2-2; the D gene is possibly TRBD1 (6 bases). The germline gives CDR1 SGHRS, CDR2 YFSETQ. CDR3 size: 14 residues. V was cut by 4 bases and J by 3 bases, with 10 bases left in between. CDR3 loop: CASSPWTDTGELFF. The CDR3 nucleotides read TGCGCCAGCAGCCCATGGACAGACACCGGGGAGCTGTTTTTT.

The chain recombines TRBV19 with TRBJ2-2, with D perhaps TRBD1 or TRBD2 (7 bases each). Germline V gene lookup returns CDR1 LNHDA and CDR2 SQIVND (reference sequence). The CDR3 length is 17 residues. The V gene lost 4 bases and the J gene lost 1 base, with 16 bases spanning the gap. Written as DNA, the CDR3 is TGTGCCAGTAGTACGGGACAGTCTAGCGGGAACACCGGGGAGCTGTTTTTT. It codes for CASSTGQSSGNTGELFF.

The chain couples TRBV3-1 (or the pseudogene TRBV3-2) to TRBJ2-1; the D is unclear. The V end lost 1 base, the J end lost 4 bases, and 11 bases lay between the germline ends. Germline V gene lookup returns CDR1 LGHDT and CDR2 YNNKEL (reference sequence). CDR3 length equals 15 residues. The CDR3 region is CASSQADGSYNEQFF. CDR3 nucleotide sequence: TGTGCCAGCAGCCAAGCAGACGGGTCATACAATGAGCAGTTCTTC.

The rearrangement uses TRBV28 and TRBJ1-5; D uncertain. Germline V CDR1 and CDR2: MDHEN, SYDVKM. The CDR3 sequence is 14 residues long. Trimming took off 3 bases at V and 5 bases at J, with 11 bases between the two ends. CDR3 residues: CASSFRARDQPQHF. The CDR3 nucleotides read TGTGCCAGCAGTTTTCGGGCGAGGGATCAGCCCCAGCATTTT.

The rearrangement joins TRBV6-4 to TRBJ1-4, with a tentative D call TRBD1 (6 bases). CDR3 size: 15 residues. Germline V gene sequence: CDR1 MRHNA, CDR2 SNTAGT. Trimming left V 0 bases short and J 7 bases short, with 12 bases between. CDR3 residues: CASSDSRDTVEKLFF. DNA for the CDR3: TGTGCCAGCAGTGACTCGAGGGACACCGTTGAAAAACTGTTTTTT.

The chain has TRBV14 and TRBJ1-3, with D possibly matching TRBD1 (5 bases). The germline CDR1 and CDR2 sequences are SGHDN and FVKESK. CDR3 length equals 16 residues. V lost 4 bases to trimming and J lost 0 bases, with 13 bases between them. CDR3 sequence: CASSRVQAFSGNTIYF. Here the CDR3 DNA reads TGTGCCAGCAGCCGGGTACAGGCGTTCTCTGGAAACACCATATATTTT.

The rearrangement joins TRBV9 to TRBJ1-5, with a possible D match to TRBD1 (5 bases). V was shortened by 3 bases and J by 7 bases, with 14 bases between the two germline ends. Germline CDR1 SGDLS, CDR2 YYNGEE. This CDR3 has 14 residues. The CDR3 DNA is TGTGCCAGCAGCGGGGGCGTGATGGGGCAGCCCCAGCATTTT. Amino acids: CASSGGVMGQPQHF.

The gene calls are TRBV19 and TRBJ1-5; a weak D match, TRBD1 (6 bases). CDR1 LNHDA and CDR2 SQIVND come from the germline V gene (reference sequence). This CDR3 is 14 amino acids long. V lost 1 base to trimming and J lost 15 bases, with 19 bases between them. CDR3 loop: CASSIGGTPGVPHF. CDR3 sequence (DNA): TGTGCCAGTAGTATAGGAGGGACACCCGGCGTTCCGCATTTT. Looking up the rest from reference TRBV19 and TRBJ1-5 gives the full variable domain: DGGITQSPKYLFRKEGQNVTLSCEQNLNHDAMYWYRQDPGQGLRLIYYSQIVNDFQKGDIAEGYSVSREKKESFPLTVTSAQKNPTAFYLCASSIGGTPGVPHFGDGTRLSIL.

V is TRBV6-5 and J is TRBJ2-7; 7 bases fit TRBD1. Germline V lookup: CDR1 MNHEY, CDR2 SVGAGI. V trimming: 6 bases; J trimming: 2 bases; junction bases outside the gene matches: 7. The CDR3 extends over 14 amino acids. CDR3 amino acids: CASRSDRIAYEQYF. Here the CDR3 DNA reads TGTGCCAGCAGATCGGACAGGATAGCCTACGAGCAGTACTTC.

This chain connects TRBV11-2 to TRBJ1-2, with 9 bases fitting TRBD1. The CDR3 consists of 16 residues. After removal of 5 bases from V and 4 bases from J, the junction contained 11 bases not matched to a gene. Per germline, CDR1 SGHAT and CDR2 FQNNGV. The CDR3 DNA is TGTGCCAGCAGCCCAGGGATAACGGACAGGGGCTATGGCTACACCTTC. Protein sequence: CASSPGITDRGYGYTF.

This rearrangement joins TRBV3-1 (or the pseudogene TRBV3-2) to TRBJ2-2; D is perhaps TRBD2 (6 bases). Per the germline V gene, CDR1 is LGHDT and CDR2 is YNNKEL (reference sequence). With 4 bases removed from V and 3 bases from J, the gap between germline ends came to 12 bases. This CDR3 region has 15 residues. The CDR3 here is CASSPSDHDTGELFF. For the CDR3, the DNA is TGTGCCAGCAGCCCTAGCGATCACGACACCGGGGAGCTGTTTTTT.

The chain uses TRBV19 and TRBJ1-2; the D gene is possibly TRBD1 (6 bases). The CDR3 consists of 12 residues. V gave up 8 bases and J gave up 3 bases, with 10 bases separating them. Germline lookup yields CDR1 LNHDA and CDR2 SQIVND (reference sequence). CDR3 DNA sequence: TGTGCCAGTCGTGCAGGGGACTATGGCTACACCTTC. Its translation is CASRAGDYGYTF.

The genes are TRBV4-1 and TRBJ1-2; D is ambiguous. The CDR3 length is 15 residues. The V gene lost 0 bases and the J gene lost 4 bases, with 12 bases spanning the gap. The germline V gene has CDR1 MGHRA and CDR2 YSYEKL. CDR3: CASSQDLASPYGYTF. CDR3 coding DNA: TGCGCCAGCAGCCAAGATCTAGCGTCCCCCTATGGCTACACCTTC.

The chain recombines TRBV11-2 with TRBJ1-5; D gene unclear. V lost 5 bases to trimming and J lost 0 bases, with 5 bases between them. This CDR3 comprises 13 residues. Germline CDR1 reads SGHAT; CDR2 reads FQNNGV. CDR3 sequence reads: CASSPYSNQPQHF. The DNA of the CDR3 is TGTGCCAGCAGCCCCTATAGCAATCAGCCCCAGCATTTT.

This chain uses TRBV7-9 with TRBJ2-7; no firm D call. Trimming removed 4 bases from V and 5 bases from J, with 12 bases in between. The CDR3 totals 13 residues. Germline V lookup: CDR1 SEHNR, CDR2 FQNEAQ (reference sequence). The CDR3 protein is CASSSGLKDEQYF. In DNA, the CDR3 is TGTGCCAGCAGCTCGGGCCTAAAAGACGAGCAGTACTTC.

The chain combines TRBV27 with TRBJ2-7; a possible D gene is TRBD2 (5 bases). Looked up from germline, CDR1 is MNHEY and CDR2 is SMNVEV (reference sequence). The CDR3 runs 12 residues. V was pared by 3 bases and J by 6 bases, with 9 bases between. The CDR3 DNA follows: TGTGCCAGCAGTTTCCGGGGTGGCGAGCAGTACTTC. Residues: CASSFRGGEQYF.

J is TRBJ2-3 and V is TRBV5-1; 10 bases are shared with TRBD1. The CDR3 extends over 16 amino acids. Germline values: CDR1 SGHRS, CDR2 YFSETQ. V lost 5 bases and J lost 4; bases outside the gene matches: 10. CDR3 DNA sequence: TGCGCCAGCAGACTCCCCCGGACAGGGGGTCCAGATACGCAGTATTTT. This gives the protein CASRLPRTGGPDTQYF.

V is TRBV21-1 and J is TRBJ1-6. TRBV21-1 is recorded as a pseudogene. This CDR3 has 16 residues. CDR3 coding DNA: TGTGCCAGCAGCAAAGGCGTGGAGGGAGGTAATTCACCCCTCCACTTT. Protein sequence: CASSKGVEGGNSPLHF.

The chain carries TRBV27 and TRBJ1-1; D is possibly TRBD1 (5 bases). The V gene's germline CDR1 is MNHEY and CDR2 SMNVEV (reference sequence). The CDR3 is 14 residues long. The V end lost 2 bases, the J end lost 5 bases, and 12 bases lay between the germline ends. The CDR3 sequence is CASSLEGRGTEAFF. CDR3 bases: TGTGCCAGCAGTTTAGAGGGGAGGGGAACTGAAGCTTTCTTT.